The next 29 T cell receptor beta chains were all read from a single sample in a study of blood T cell repertoires in COVID-19. Sequenced by immunoSEQ multiplex PCR; TCRdb stores in-frame clones only, minus some. This repertoire shows around 62,000 clones, 80% to 85% found once; its top ten account for 7.5% to 9%. The sequenced sample consisted of peripheral blood. The receptors were sampled from a man in his fifties or sixties with active COVID-19.

In its sample, this clone was seen once. The DNA of the CDR3 is TGTGCCACCACCCAGGGGCCAAGCTCCTACGAGCAGTACTTC. Protein sequence: CATTQGPSSYEQYF. The V and J genes are TRBV11-2 and TRBJ2-7; D might be TRBD1 (6 bases). This CDR3 is built from 14 residues. The V end was cut by 10 bases, the J end by 0 bases, with 16 bases between. Germline lookup yields CDR1 SGHAT and CDR2 FQNNGV.

This chain uses TRBV27 with TRBJ2-7; D is perhaps TRBD1 (6 bases). Deletions cut 6 bases from V and 1 base from J, with 7 bases between. This CDR3 region has 12 residues. CDR1 is MNHEY and CDR2 is SMNVEV in the germline V gene (reference sequence). CDR3: CASRGGSYEQYF. CDR3 nucleotide sequence: TGTGCCAGCAGAGGGGGTTCCTACGAGCAGTACTTC.

This clone was found once. V gene TRBV4-3 combines with J gene TRBJ2-1, with 9 bases identical to TRBD2. CDR1 LGHNA and CDR2 YSLEER come from the germline V gene. Trimming at V came to 2 bases and at J to 4 bases, leaving 12 bases not matched to a gene. The CDR3 is 18 amino acids. The CDR3, as DNA: TGCGCCAGCAGCCAAAGCCCCGGGACTAGCAGTTCTTACAATGAGCAGTTCTTC. Translated: CASSQSPGTSSSYNEQFF.

The chain recombines TRBV20-1 with TRBJ2-3; 8 bases align to TRBD2. The V gene end was trimmed by 6 bases and the J gene end by 2 bases; junction bases not matched to a gene: 13. The CDR3 covers 16 residues. Germline CDR1 and CDR2: DFQATT and SNEGSKA (reference sequence). CDR3 protein: CSASPGGSSATDTQYF. CDR3 DNA sequence: TGCAGTGCCAGTCCGGGGGGGTCCTCGGCCACAGATACGCAGTATTTT.

The chain has TRBV11-2 and TRBJ2-3; possibly TRBD1 for D (6 bases). The CDR3 length is 14 residues. CDR1 and CDR2 (germline): SGHAT, FQNNGV. V lost 8 bases and J 4 bases, leaving 16 bases between the germline ends. The CDR3 region has the DNA TGTGCCAGCGGTACGGGCGCAGGGGCAGATACGCAGTATTTT. Translated, it gives CASGTGAGADTQYF.

CDR3: CASSPLAGASYEQYF. The CDR3 nucleotides are TGTGCCAGCTCGCCTCTAGCGGGGGCCTCCTACGAGCAGTACTTC. V usage is TRBV18 and J usage is TRBJ2-7; TRBD2 matches at 10 bases. From germline, CDR1 is KGHSH and CDR2 LQKENI. Trimming at V came to 6 bases and at J to 0 bases, leaving 5 bases not matched to a gene. The CDR3 is 15 amino acids.

The chain couples TRBV7-2 to TRBJ2-7; TRBD2 agrees at 7 bases. CDR1 SGHTA and CDR2 FQGNSA come from the germline V gene. This CDR3 has 15 amino acids. The junction had 3 bases not matched to a gene; V was cut back by 1 base and J by 0 bases. CDR3 in amino acids: CASSLDGGSSYEQYF. As DNA, the CDR3 is TGTGCCAGCAGCTTAGACGGGGGGTCCTCCTACGAGCAGTACTTC.

This clone was counted only a few times. The chain employs TRBV6-6 and TRBJ2-7, with 10 bases that match TRBD1. The CDR3 runs 15 residues. CDR1 and CDR2 (germline): MNHNY, SVGAGI (reference sequence). V lost 8 bases to trimming and J lost 2 bases; unmatched junction nucleotides: 9. The CDR3 DNA reads TGTGCCAGCCGACCCCGGACAGGGGGGACCTACGAGCAGTACTTC. It encodes CASRPRTGGTYEQYF.

This clone appeared a few times. The chain carries TRBV18 and TRBJ1-5; D is unresolved. Germline values: CDR1 KGHSH, CDR2 LQKENI. This CDR3 is 15 amino acids long. V was cut by 6 bases and J by 4 bases, with 16 bases left in between. The CDR3 region is CASSPLGVRNQPQHF. The CDR3 DNA reads as TGTGCCAGCTCCCCCCTCGGGGTACGGAATCAGCCCCAGCATTTT. The full variable domain, in which reference TRBV18 and TRBJ1-5 provide the parts outside the CDR3, is NAGVMQNPRHLVRRRGQEARLRCSPMKGHSHVYWYRQLPEEGLKFMVYLQKENIIDESGMPKERFSAEFPKEGPSILRIQQVVRGDSAAYFCASSPLGVRNQPQHFGDGTRLSIL.

The chain employs TRBV11-2 and TRBJ2-1; 8 nucleotides match TRBD2. The CDR3 totals 17 residues. Germline V gene data show CDR1 as SGHAT and CDR2 as FQNNGV. Trimming cost V 5 bases and J 4 bases; bases outside gene matches: 13. CDR3 sequence (DNA): TGTGCCAGCAGCCTTACTAGCGGACCGGACCTTTACAATGAGCAGTTCTTC. As protein: CASSLTSGPDLYNEQFF. Full variable domain (rest looked up from reference TRBV11-2 and TRBJ2-1): EAGVAQSPRYKIIEKRQSVAFWCNPISGHATLYWYQQILGQGPKLLIQFQNNGVVDDSQLPKDRFSAERLKGVDSTLKIQPAKLEDSAVYLCASSLTSGPDLYNEQFFGPGTRLTVL.

V usage is TRBV5-1 and J usage is TRBJ2-7; TRBD1 is a possible D gene (5 bases). From germline, CDR1 is SGHRS and CDR2 YFSETQ. V was trimmed by 9 bases and J by 4 bases, leaving 17 bases between them. This CDR3 is 13 amino acids long. This CDR3 is CATAQGASYEQYF. Here the CDR3 DNA reads TGCGCCACCGCCCAAGGGGCTTCGTACGAGCAGTACTTC.

This clone appeared once. In nucleotides, the CDR3 is TGTGCCACCAGCAGAGCCTCCTCGGGGGGCCGGAATGAGCAGTTCTTC. Translation gives CATSRASSGGRNEQFF. The chain is built from TRBV15 and TRBJ2-1; tentative D call: TRBD2 (7 bases). With 1 base removed from V and 7 bases from J, the gap between germline ends came to 17 bases. The V gene's germline CDR1 is LNHNV and CDR2 YYDKDF (reference sequence). CDR3 length: 16 residues.

The rearrangement joins TRBV5-1 to TRBJ1-6; D not certain. Trimming removed 1 base from V and 7 bases from J, with 15 bases in between. The CDR3 spans 16 residues. CDR1 and CDR2 from the germline V gene are SGHRS and YFSETQ. The CDR3 nucleotides read TGCGCCAGCAGCTTGATGGGTTTACTAGAAAATTCACCCCTCCACTTT. This translates into CASSLMGLLENSPLHF.

The CDR3 nucleotides are TGTGCCAGCAGCCCTAGCGCGGCCTACAATGAGCAGTTCTTC. This codes for CASSPSAAYNEQFF. This sequence joins TRBV13 and TRBJ2-1, with D possibly TRBD2 on 6 matching bases. The CDR3 is made up of 14 amino acids. Per germline, CDR1 PRHDT and CDR2 FYEKMQ (reference sequence). Trimming removed 5 bases at V and 2 bases at J, with 10 bases between.

The CDR3 DNA follows: TGTGCCAGCAGCTCGCGGTTGATGAACACTGAAGCTTTCTTT. It specifies CASSSRLMNTEAFF. The V gene is TRBV5-5, the J gene TRBJ1-1; D ambiguous. The V end was cut by 3 bases, the J end by 0 bases, with 9 bases between. Germline V gives CDR1 SGHKS, CDR2 YYEKEE (reference sequence). The CDR3 spans 14 residues.

The CDR3 DNA is TGTGCCAGTACTGGAACCGGGACAGACTATTCACCCCTCCACTTT. This encodes CASTGTGTDYSPLHF. The genes are TRBV19 and TRBJ1-6; the match to TRBD1 covers 7 bases. CDR3 size: 15 residues. The junction had 11 bases not matched to a gene; V was cut back by 7 bases and J by 8 bases. CDR1 and CDR2 from the germline V gene are LNHDA and SQIVND (reference sequence).

The chain combines TRBV2 with TRBJ2-5; TRBD2 matches 13 bases. The CDR3 consists of 14 residues. CDR1 is SNHLY, CDR2 FYNNEI, per germline. Losses at the gene ends were 8 bases for V and 3 bases for J; bases not matched to a gene: 3. In nucleotides, the CDR3 is TGTGCCAGCTCAGGGACTAGCGGGGAAGAGACCCAGTACTTC. Its protein is CASSGTSGEETQYF.

Note on this clone: The same CDR3 is also encoded by other DNA sequences in this sample. The chain links TRBV18 to TRBJ1-5; TRBD1 matches 8 bases. V lost 6 bases to trimming and J lost 2 bases; unmatched junction nucleotides: 6. The germline gives CDR1 KGHSH, CDR2 LQKENI. The CDR3 extends over 15 amino acids. The CDR3 coding sequence is TGTGCCAGCTCCCCCGACAGGGGCGGCAATCAGCCCCAGCATTTT. It encodes CASSPDRGGNQPQHF. Supplemented by reference TRBV18 and TRBJ1-5, the full variable domain reads NAGVMQNPRHLVRRRGQEARLRCSPMKGHSHVYWYRQLPEEGLKFMVYLQKENIIDESGMPKERFSAEFPKEGPSILRIQQVVRGDSAAYFCASSPDRGGNQPQHFGDGTRLSIL.

This chain uses TRBV6-5 with TRBJ1-1; a possible D gene is TRBD1 (6 bases). The V gene's germline CDR1 is MNHEY and CDR2 SVGAGI. The CDR3 contains 15 residues. V lost 0 bases and J lost 9, with 17 bases in between. This CDR3 reads CASSYSIGGAGKAFF. In DNA, the CDR3 is TGTGCCAGCAGTTACTCGATCGGGGGGGCGGGAAAAGCTTTCTTT.

V and J are TRBV21-1 and TRBJ2-7; no DNA check was done on the table's D call, TRBD1. TRBV21-1 counts as a pseudogene. The CDR3 totals 15 residues. The CDR3 nucleotides are TGTGCCAGCAAGCTTCAGGGGCTTCTGTATTACGAGCAGTACTTC. This codes for CASKLQGLLYYEQYF.

The V gene is TRBV9, the J gene TRBJ1-2; 7 nucleotides align to TRBD1. Germline CDR1 reads SGDLS; CDR2 reads YYNGEE. The V segment lost 0 bases and the J segment 2 bases; nucleotides outside the gene matches: 1. The CDR3 length is 14 residues. The CDR3 protein is CASSVGQGNYGYTF. In DNA, the CDR3 is TGTGCCAGCAGCGTAGGACAGGGAAACTATGGCTACACCTTC.

A few counts support this clone. The rearrangement uses TRBV5-1 and TRBJ2-7; the match to TRBD1 covers 8 bases. The germline gives CDR1 SGHRS, CDR2 YFSETQ. This CDR3 has 15 amino acids. V gave up 1 base and J gave up 5 bases; unmatched junction bases: 8. The CDR3, as DNA: TGCGCCAGCAGCTTGACAACAGGGGGTTTGGACGAGCAGTACTTC. Translating gives CASSLTTGGLDEQYF.

A note on this clone: The sample holds other DNA sequences that translate to the same CDR3. The V and J genes are TRBV7-9 and TRBJ2-5; 9 nucleotides line up with TRBD2. CDR1 SEHNR and CDR2 FQNEAQ come from the germline V gene (reference sequence). The CDR3 totals 15 residues. V shed 1 base, J shed 5 bases, and the junction held 5 bases outside the gene matches. The DNA of the CDR3 is TGTGCCAGCAGCTTAGGATTAGCGGGAGAGGAGACCCAGTACTTC. The encoded protein is CASSLGLAGEETQYF.

The chain couples TRBV30 to TRBJ1-1; possibly TRBD1 for D (6 bases). Germline lookup yields CDR1 GTSNPN and CDR2 SVGIG (reference sequence). Trimming left V 2 bases short and J 5 bases short, with 12 bases between. This CDR3 is 13 amino acids long. CDR3 sequence (DNA): TGTGCCTGGAGTAAAGGGGGGGGTACTGAAGCTTTCTTT. The encoded protein is CAWSKGGGTEAFF. Together with reference TRBV30 and TRBJ1-1, the CDR3 gives the full variable domain: SQTIHQWPATLVQPVGSPLSLECTVEGTSNPNLYWYRQAAGRGLQLLFYSVGIGQISSEVPQNLSASRPQDRQFILSSKKLLLSDSGFYLCAWSKGGGTEAFFGQGTRLTVV.

This clone has a single count. The V gene is TRBV7-2, the J gene TRBJ2-5; 7 bases map to TRBD1. The CDR3 loop spans 13 amino acids. J gave up 2 bases and V 6 bases, and 3 bases lay outside the gene matches. Germline CDR1 SGHTA, CDR2 FQGNSA. CDR3 sequence (DNA): TGTGCCAGCAGACCGGGACAGCAAGAGACCCAGTACTTC. Its protein is CASRPGQQETQYF.

V gene TRBV20-1 combines with J gene TRBJ1-1; 7 bases match TRBD1. Germline CDR1 and CDR2: DFQATT and SNEGSKA (reference sequence). V shed 6 bases and J 4 bases; nucleotides not matched to a gene: 2. The CDR3 is 11 amino acids. In DNA, the CDR3 is TGCAGTGCCAAGGGGGCCACTGAAGCTTTCTTT. Protein: CSAKGATEAFF.

The genes are TRBV30 and TRBJ2-1; 11 bases align to TRBD2. Per germline, CDR1 GTSNPN and CDR2 SVGIG (reference sequence). V was pared by 1 base and J by 9 bases, with 5 bases of the junction left unmatched. The CDR3 has 14 residues. CDR3 sequence reads: CAWSAGLAVSEQFF. CDR3 DNA sequence: TGTGCCTGGAGTGCGGGACTAGCGGTGAGTGAGCAGTTCTTC.

The chain has TRBV18 and TRBJ2-3; no firm D call. The V end was cut by 0 bases, the J end by 3 bases, with 13 bases between. This CDR3 contains 16 residues. Germline lookup yields CDR1 KGHSH and CDR2 LQKENI. The DNA for the CDR3 is TGTGCCAGCTCACCACCTCCAGGTACTCAGACAGATACGCAGTATTTT. This sequence encodes CASSPPPGTQTDTQYF. Using reference TRBV18 and TRBJ2-3 for the parts outside the CDR3, the full variable domain is NAGVMQNPRHLVRRRGQEARLRCSPMKGHSHVYWYRQLPEEGLKFMVYLQKENIIDESGMPKERFSAEFPKEGPSILRIQQVVRGDSAAYFCASSPPPGTQTDTQYFGPGTRLTVL.

V is TRBV19 and J is TRBJ2-1; 10 bases fit TRBD1. CDR3 length: 14 residues. CDR1 is LNHDA, CDR2 SQIVND, per germline (reference sequence). V lost 4 bases to trimming and J lost 7 bases; unmatched junction nucleotides: 4. The CDR3: CASSTTGGRNEQFF. In DNA form, the CDR3 reads TGTGCCAGTAGTACGACAGGGGGCAGGAATGAGCAGTTCTTC.